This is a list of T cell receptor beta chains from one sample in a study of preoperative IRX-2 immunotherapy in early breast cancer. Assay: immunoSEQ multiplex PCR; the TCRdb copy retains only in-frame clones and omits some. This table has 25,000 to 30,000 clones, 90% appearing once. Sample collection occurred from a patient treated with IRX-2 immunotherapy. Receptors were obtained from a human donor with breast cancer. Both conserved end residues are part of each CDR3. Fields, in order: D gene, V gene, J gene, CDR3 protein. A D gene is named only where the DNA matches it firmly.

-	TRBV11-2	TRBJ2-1	CASSLDYGSYNEQFF
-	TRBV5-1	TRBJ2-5	CASNPEGPVETQYF
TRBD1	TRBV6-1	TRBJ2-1	CASSELPLTGGFYNEQFF
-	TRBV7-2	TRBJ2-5	CASTYTGLQETQYF
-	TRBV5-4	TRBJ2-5	CASSPGPFQETQYF
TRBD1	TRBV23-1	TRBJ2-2	CASSLRGQGESTGELFF
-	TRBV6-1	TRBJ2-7	CASSAATGKLSEQYF
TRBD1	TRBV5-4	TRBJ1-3	CASSWGQGSSGNTIYF
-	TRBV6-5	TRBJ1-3	CASSYEGRSGNTIYF
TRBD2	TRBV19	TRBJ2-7	CASRDLASGSYEQYF
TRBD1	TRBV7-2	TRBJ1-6	CASSRQGSNSPLHF
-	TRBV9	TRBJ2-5	CASSVLSRSRGSGETQYF
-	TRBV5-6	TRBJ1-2	CASSLDRRPFYGYTF
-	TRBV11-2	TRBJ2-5	CASSLLPYQETQYF
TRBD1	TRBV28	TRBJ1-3	CASSRTGDAGNTIYF
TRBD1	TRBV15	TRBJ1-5	CATSRTGGNQPQHF
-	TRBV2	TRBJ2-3	CASSLTYTDTQYF
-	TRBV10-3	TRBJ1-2	CAISEEGFHTF
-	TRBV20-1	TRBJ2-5	CSARVSETQYF
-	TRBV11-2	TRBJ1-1	CASSVQGMNTEAFF
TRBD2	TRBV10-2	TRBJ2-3	CASSETSGGYNTDTQYF
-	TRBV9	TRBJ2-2	CASSDPPTGRGTGELFF
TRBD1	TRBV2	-	CASTGQGRNEQYF
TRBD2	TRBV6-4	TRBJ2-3	CASSDTSGGADTQYF
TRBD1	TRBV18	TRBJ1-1	CASSPGTGYTEAFF
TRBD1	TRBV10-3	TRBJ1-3	CAISESVRGPSSGNTIYF
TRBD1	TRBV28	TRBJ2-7	CASSRQGSEQYF
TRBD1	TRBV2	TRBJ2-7	CASSEEGQGTYEQYF
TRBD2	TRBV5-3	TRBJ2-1	CARSAPSTSGGATEQFF
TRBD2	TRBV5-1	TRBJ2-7	CASSPVLAGGTYEQYF
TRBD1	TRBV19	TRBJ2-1	CASSRDRGYNEQFF
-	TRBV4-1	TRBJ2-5	CASSTTGGEGETQYF
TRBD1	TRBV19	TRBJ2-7	CASSTQNGTVVEQYF
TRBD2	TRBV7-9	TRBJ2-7	CASSLGPGGEQYF
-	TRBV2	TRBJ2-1	CASSEGGGVNEQFF
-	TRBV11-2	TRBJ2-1	CASSLLRGTYNEQFF
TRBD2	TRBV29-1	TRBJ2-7	CSVELGTSSYEQYF
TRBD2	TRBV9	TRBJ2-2	CASSVTSGRRTGELFF
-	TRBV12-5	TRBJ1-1	CASGLVPPAGRTEAFF
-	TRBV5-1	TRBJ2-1	CASSRGDYNEQFF
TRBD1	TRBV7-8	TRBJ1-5	CASGGQGLGGEPQHF
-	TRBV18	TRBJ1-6	CASSPLDTRNSPLHF
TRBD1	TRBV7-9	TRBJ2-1	CASSLEDRGDYNEQFF
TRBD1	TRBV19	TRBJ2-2	CATDRGGGELFF
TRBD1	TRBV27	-	CASSLGQGTYEQYF